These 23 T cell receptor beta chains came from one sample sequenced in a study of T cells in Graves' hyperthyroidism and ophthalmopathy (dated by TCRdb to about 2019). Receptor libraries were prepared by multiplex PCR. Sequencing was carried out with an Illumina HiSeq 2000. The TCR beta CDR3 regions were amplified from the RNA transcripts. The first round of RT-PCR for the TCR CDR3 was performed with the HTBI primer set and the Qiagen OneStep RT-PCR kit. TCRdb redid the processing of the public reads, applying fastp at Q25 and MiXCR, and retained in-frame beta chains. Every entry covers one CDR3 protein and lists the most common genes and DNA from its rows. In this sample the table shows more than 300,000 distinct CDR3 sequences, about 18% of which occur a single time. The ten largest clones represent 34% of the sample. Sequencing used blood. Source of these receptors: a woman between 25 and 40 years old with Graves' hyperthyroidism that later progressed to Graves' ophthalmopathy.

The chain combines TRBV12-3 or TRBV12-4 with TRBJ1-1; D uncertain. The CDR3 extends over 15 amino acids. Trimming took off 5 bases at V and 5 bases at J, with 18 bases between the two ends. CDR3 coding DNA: TGTGCCAGCAGTCCGACCGCCAGTCTATTTACTGAAGCTTTCTTT. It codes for CASSPTASLFTEAFF.

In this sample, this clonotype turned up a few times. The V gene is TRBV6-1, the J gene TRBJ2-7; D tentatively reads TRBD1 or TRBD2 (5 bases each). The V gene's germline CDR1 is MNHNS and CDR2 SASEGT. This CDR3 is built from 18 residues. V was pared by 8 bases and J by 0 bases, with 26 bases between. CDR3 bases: TGTGCCAGCCACGACGAGACGGGGCCCCTGGACATCTCCTACGAGCAGTACTTC. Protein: CASHDETGPLDISYEQYF.

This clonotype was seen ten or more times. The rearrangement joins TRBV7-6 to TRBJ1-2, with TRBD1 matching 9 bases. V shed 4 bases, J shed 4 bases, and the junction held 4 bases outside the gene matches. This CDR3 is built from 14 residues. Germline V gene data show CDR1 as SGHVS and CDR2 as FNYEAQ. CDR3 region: CASSWGQGGYGYTF. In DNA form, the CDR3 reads TGTGCCAGCAGCTGGGGACAGGGTGGCTATGGCTACACCTTC.

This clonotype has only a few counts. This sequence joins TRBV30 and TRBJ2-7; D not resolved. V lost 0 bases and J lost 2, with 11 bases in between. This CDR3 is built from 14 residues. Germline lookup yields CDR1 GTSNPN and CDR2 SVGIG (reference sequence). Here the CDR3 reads CAWSVSTATYEQYF. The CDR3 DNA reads TGTGCCTGGAGTGTTTCTACAGCAACCTACGAGCAGTACTTC.

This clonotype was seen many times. The CDR3 DNA is TGTGCCAGCAGCCAAGGACCGTTAGGATCACCCCTCCACTTT. Protein sequence: CASSQGPLGSPLHF. V is TRBV5-5 and J is TRBJ1-6; D is unresolved. Germline CDR1 reads SGHKS; CDR2 reads YYEKEE (reference sequence). The CDR3 is 14 residues long. Deletions cut 4 bases from V and 10 bases from J, with 15 bases between.

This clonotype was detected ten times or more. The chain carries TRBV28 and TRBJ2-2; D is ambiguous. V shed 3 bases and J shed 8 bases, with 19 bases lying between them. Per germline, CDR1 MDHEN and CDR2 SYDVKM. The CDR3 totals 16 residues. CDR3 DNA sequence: TGTGCCAGCAGTTTTTCGTTTGGGGTACGGGCGGGGGAGCTGTTTTTT. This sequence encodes CASSFSFGVRAGELFF.

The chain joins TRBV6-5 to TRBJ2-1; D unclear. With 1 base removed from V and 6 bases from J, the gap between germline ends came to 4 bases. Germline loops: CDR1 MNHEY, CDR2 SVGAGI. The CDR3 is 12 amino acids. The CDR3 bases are TGTGCCAGCAGTTACTTGGGCAATGAGCAGTTCTTC. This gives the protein CASSYLGNEQFF.

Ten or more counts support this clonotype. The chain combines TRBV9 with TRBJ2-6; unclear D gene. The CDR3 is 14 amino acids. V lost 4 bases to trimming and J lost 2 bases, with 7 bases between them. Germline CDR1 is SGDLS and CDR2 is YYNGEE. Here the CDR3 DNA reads TGTGCCAGCAGCTTGGAAGCTGGGGCCAACGTCCTGACTTTC. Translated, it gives CASSLEAGANVLTF. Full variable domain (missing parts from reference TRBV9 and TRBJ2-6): DSGVTQTPKHLITATGQRVTLRCSPRSGDLSVYWYQQSLDQGLQFLIQYYNGEERAKGNILERFSAQQFPDLHSELNLSSLELGDSALYFCASSLEAGANVLTFGAGSRLTVL.

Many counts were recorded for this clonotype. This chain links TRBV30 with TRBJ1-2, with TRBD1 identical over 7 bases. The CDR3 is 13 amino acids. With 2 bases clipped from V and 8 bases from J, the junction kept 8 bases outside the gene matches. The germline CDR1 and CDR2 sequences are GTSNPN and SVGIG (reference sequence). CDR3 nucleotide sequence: TGTGCCTGGAGTCTTATTCTGGGACAGGGCTACACCTTC. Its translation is CAWSLILGQGYTF.

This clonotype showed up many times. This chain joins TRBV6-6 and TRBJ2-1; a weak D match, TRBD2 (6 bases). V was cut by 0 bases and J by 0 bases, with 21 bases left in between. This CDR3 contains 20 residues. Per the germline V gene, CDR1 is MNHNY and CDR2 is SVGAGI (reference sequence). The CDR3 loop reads CASSYSILLATTNSYNEQFF. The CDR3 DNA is TGTGCCAGCAGTTACTCGATCTTGCTAGCGACGACTAACTCCTACAATGAGCAGTTCTTC.

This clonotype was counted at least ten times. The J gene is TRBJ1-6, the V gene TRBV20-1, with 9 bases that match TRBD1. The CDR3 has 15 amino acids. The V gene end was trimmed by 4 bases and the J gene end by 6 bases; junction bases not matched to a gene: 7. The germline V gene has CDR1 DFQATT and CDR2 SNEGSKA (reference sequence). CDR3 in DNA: TGCAGTGCTACCCTCCTACAGGGGGCTAATTCACCCCTCCACTTT. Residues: CSATLLQGANSPLHF.

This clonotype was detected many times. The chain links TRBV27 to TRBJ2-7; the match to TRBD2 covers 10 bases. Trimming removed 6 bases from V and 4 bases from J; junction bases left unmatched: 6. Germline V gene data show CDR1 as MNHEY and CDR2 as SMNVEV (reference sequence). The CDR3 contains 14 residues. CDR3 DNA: TGTGCCAGCAGAGTTAGCGGGAGGCAGTACGAGCAGTACTTC. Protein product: CASRVSGRQYEQYF.

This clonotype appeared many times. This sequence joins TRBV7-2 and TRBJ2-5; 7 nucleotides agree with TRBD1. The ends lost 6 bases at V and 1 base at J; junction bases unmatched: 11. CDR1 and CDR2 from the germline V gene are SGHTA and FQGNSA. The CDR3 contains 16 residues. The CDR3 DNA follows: TGTGCCAGCAGGTCAACAGGGGTTCAGATCCAAGAGACCCAGTACTTC. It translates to CASRSTGVQIQETQYF.

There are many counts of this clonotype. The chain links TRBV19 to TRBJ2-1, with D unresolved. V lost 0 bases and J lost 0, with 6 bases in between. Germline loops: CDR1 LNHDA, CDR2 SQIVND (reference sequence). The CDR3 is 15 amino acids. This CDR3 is CASSIDHSSYNEQFF. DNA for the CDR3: TGTGCCAGTAGTATAGATCACTCCTCCTACAATGAGCAGTTCTTC. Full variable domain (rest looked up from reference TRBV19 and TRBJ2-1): DGGITQSPKYLFRKEGQNVTLSCEQNLNHDAMYWYRQDPGQGLRLIYYSQIVNDFQKGDIAEGYSVSREKKESFPLTVTSAQKNPTAFYLCASSIDHSSYNEQFFGPGTRLTVL.

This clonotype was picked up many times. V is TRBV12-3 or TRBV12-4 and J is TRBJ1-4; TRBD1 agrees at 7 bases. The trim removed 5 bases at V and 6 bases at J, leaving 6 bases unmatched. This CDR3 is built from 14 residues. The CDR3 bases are TGTGCCAGCAGTAGAGACAGGGATGATGAAAAACTGTTTTTT. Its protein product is CASSRDRDDEKLFF.

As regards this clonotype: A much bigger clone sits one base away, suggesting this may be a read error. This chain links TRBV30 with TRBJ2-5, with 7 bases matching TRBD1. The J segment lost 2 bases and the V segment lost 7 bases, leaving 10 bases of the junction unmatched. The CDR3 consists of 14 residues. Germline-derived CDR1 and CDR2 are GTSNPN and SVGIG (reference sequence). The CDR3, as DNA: TGTGCCTTTACTCACGGGACAGCGCAAGAGACCCAGTACTTC. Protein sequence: CAFTHGTAQETQYF.

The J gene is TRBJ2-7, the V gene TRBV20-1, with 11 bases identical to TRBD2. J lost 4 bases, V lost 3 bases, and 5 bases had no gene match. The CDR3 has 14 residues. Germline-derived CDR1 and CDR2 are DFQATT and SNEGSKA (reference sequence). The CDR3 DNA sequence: TGCAGTGCTAGTCACACTAGCGGGAGTTACGAGCAGTACTTC. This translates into CSASHTSGSYEQYF.

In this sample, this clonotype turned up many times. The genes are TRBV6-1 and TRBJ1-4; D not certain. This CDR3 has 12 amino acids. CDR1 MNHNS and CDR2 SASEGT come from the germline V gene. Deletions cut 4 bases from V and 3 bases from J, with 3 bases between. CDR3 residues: CASSVPNEKLFF. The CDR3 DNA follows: TGTGCCAGCAGTGTTCCTAATGAAAAACTGTTTTTT.

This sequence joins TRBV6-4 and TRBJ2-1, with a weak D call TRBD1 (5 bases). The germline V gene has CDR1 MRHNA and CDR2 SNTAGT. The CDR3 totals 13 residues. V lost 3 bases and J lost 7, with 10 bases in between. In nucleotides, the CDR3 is TGTGCCAGCAGTGAGTCCAGGGTTAATGAGCAGTTCTTC. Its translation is CASSESRVNEQFF.

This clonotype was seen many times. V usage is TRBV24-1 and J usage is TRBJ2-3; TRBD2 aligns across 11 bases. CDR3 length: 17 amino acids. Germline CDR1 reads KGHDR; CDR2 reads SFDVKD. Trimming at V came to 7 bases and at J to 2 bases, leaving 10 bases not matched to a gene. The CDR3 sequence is CATSGTLAGDLTDTQYF. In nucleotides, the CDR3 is TGTGCCACCAGCGGCACACTAGCGGGGGACCTCACAGATACGCAGTATTTT.

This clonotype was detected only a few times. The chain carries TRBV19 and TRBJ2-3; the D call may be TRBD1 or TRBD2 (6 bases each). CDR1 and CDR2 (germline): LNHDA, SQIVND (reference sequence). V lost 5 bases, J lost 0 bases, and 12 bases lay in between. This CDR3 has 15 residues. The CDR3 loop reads CASSFRGPSTDTQYF. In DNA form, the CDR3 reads TGTGCCAGTAGTTTCCGGGGGCCCAGCACAGATACGCAGTATTTT.

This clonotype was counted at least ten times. The CDR3 DNA is TGTGCCATCAGTGAAGGCGGGAGTTACTACGAGCAGTACTTC. This sequence encodes CAISEGGSYYEQYF. J is TRBJ2-7 and V is TRBV10-3; 7 bases map to TRBD2. The germline V gene has CDR1 ENHRY and CDR2 SYGVKD. The CDR3 covers 14 residues. V was pared by 3 bases and J by 3 bases, with 5 bases of the junction left unmatched.

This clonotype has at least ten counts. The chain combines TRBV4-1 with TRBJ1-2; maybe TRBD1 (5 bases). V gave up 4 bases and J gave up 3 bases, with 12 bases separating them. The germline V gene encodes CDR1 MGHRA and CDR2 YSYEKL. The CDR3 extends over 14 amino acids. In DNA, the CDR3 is TGCGCCAGCAGCCCCATGGGACCTTACTATGGCTACACCTTC. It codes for CASSPMGPYYGYTF.